Listed below are T cell receptor beta chains from one sample, sequenced in a study of control samples from healthy donors and cancer patients. Data came from immunoSEQ multiplex PCR; TCRdb stores just in-frame clones and leaves some out. The sample carries 150,000 to 200,000 clones, about nine tenths recorded once. Sequenced: blood. The receptors here all came from a woman aged 25-40 years in good health. The CDR3 runs from the conserved cysteine through the conserved F or W. A D gene is named only where the DNA matches it firmly. Rows may omit the clone size; those that give it use once, few, many or a size class.

v_call	cdr3_length	j_call	clone_size	d_call	cdr3_nt	cdr3_aa
TRBV7-3	13	TRBJ1-1	NA	NA	TGTGCCAGCAGCTCGACTGTAAACACTGAAGCTTTCTTT	CASSSTVNTEAFF
TRBV11-2	15	TRBJ1-2	NA	TRBD1	TGTGCCAGCAGCCCGGCGACAGGGGGGGACTATGGCTACACCTTC	CASSPATGGDYGYTF
TRBV6-5	12	TRBJ1-1	NA	NA	TGTGCCAGCAGGGACAGGAACACTGAAGCTTTCTTT	CASRDRNTEAFF
TRBV30	14	TRBJ2-2	NA	NA	TGTGCCTGGACCGTGGGTCTGAACACCGGGGAGCTGTTTTTT	CAWTVGLNTGELFF
TRBV4-1	15	TRBJ1-1	NA	TRBD1	TGCGCCAGCAGCCGGATACAGGGGGCCCGCACTGAAGCTTTCTTT	CASSRIQGARTEAFF
TRBV25-1	14	TRBJ1-4	once	TRBD1	TGTGCCAGCAGCACGACAGGGACTAATGAAAAACTGTTTTTT	CASSTTGTNEKLFF
TRBV19	15	TRBJ1-2	NA	TRBD1	TGTGCCAGTAGCCTACAGGGGTCGAGTAGGTATGGCTACACCTTC	CASSLQGSSRYGYTF
TRBV6-5	16	TRBJ1-6	NA	TRBD1	TGTGCCAGCAGTTACGACAGGGGCGGATATAATTCACCCCTCCACTTT	CASSYDRGGYNSPLHF
TRBV2	13	TRBJ1-2	NA	NA	TGTGCCAGCAGTGAAAAGGGGAACTATGGCTACACCTTC	CASSEKGNYGYTF
TRBV6-6	13	TRBJ1-2	NA	NA	TGTGCCAGCACGTACAGGGCTGGCTATGGCTACACCTTC	CASTYRAGYGYTF
TRBV6-5	13	TRBJ2-7	NA	NA	TGTGCCAGCAGTAAGGGACTTTCCTACGAGCAGTACTTC	CASSKGLSYEQYF
TRBV7-2	14	TRBJ2-1	NA	NA	TGTGCCAGCAGCTTAGACAGCTCCTACAATGAGCAGTTCTTC	CASSLDSSYNEQFF
TRBV4-2	15	TRBJ2-1	NA	NA	TGTGCCAGCAGCCAAGAGGTTGGCACCTACAATGAGCAGTTCTTC	CASSQEVGTYNEQFF
TRBV10-1	13	TRBJ2-5	NA	TRBD1	TGCGCCAGCAGTCCGGACAGGGGAGAGACCCAGTACTTC	CASSPDRGETQYF
TRBV6-5	13	TRBJ2-5	NA	TRBD1	TGTGCCAGCAGTCCAGGGGGCGGAAAGACCCAGTACTTC	CASSPGGGKTQYF
TRBV28	11	TRBJ1-2	NA	NA	TGTGCCAGCGGGGGGAACTATGGCTACACCTTC	CASGGNYGYTF